The clone carrying this T cell receptor beta chain was seen many times. Trimming shortened V by 3 bases and J by 6 bases, and 8 bases separated the two germline ends. This CDR3 contains 12 residues. CDR1 is DFQATT, CDR2 SNEGSKA, per germline (reference sequence). TCRdb re-derived calls from the RT-PCR reads in MiXCR, one entry per CDR3 protein. Here the sample spans hundreds of thousands of distinct CDR3 sequences, about 14% being singletons. This TCR was recovered from a female donor in good health, serving as a healthy control. Sequencing input: memory CD4+ T cells from blood. The gene calls are TRBV20-1 and TRBJ2-2; D is possibly TRBD1 (5 bases). The CDR3: CSARQGPGELFF. CDR3 DNA: TGCAGTGCTAGGCAGGGTCCCGGGGAGCTGTTTTTT.